The 28 T cell receptor beta chains below were found in one sample sequenced in a study of blood T cell repertoires in COVID-19. Generated by immunoSEQ multiplex PCR, the TCRdb table keeps only in-frame clones and is missing some. Altogether around 150,000 clones are present, roughly 84% being singletons, with the ten largest covering 8.5% to 9%. The specimen was peripheral blood. The receptors originated from a man younger than 45 with COVID-19, enrolled during active disease.

This sequence joins TRBV3-1 (or the pseudogene TRBV3-2) and TRBJ2-2; no clear D gene. The germline V gene encodes CDR1 LGHDT and CDR2 YNNKEL (reference sequence). V lost 7 bases to trimming and J lost 1 base, with 4 bases between them. CDR3 length equals 12 residues. DNA of the CDR3: TGTGCCAGCAATATGAACACCGGGGAGCTGTTTTTT. Amino acid sequence: CASNMNTGELFF.

With regard to this clone: The sample contains more than one DNA sequence encoding this CDR3. V usage is TRBV12-3 or TRBV12-4 and J usage is TRBJ2-2; tentative D call: TRBD2 (6 bases). V was shortened by 6 bases and J by 7 bases, with 12 bases between the two germline ends. There are 13 residues in the CDR3. CDR3 nucleotides: TGTGCCAGCAGCCTGGGGGGAAACGGGGAGCTGTTTTTT. Amino acids: CASSLGGNGELFF.

V usage is TRBV25-1 and J usage is TRBJ1-2; D unclear. Germline-derived CDR1 and CDR2 are MGHDK and SYGVNS. The CDR3 totals 13 residues. The ends were cut back, 3 bases at V and 0 bases at J, with 5 bases in the middle. The CDR3 reads CASSDTTNYGYTF. The CDR3 DNA reads TGTGCCAGCAGTGATACAACTAACTATGGCTACACCTTC.

This clone was counted between two and nine times. The same CDR3 can be traced to other DNA sequences in this sample. The rearrangement uses TRBV9 and TRBJ2-7; 10 nucleotides line up with TRBD2. The germline V gene has CDR1 SGDLS and CDR2 YYNGEE. The CDR3 runs 15 residues. V gave up 0 bases and J gave up 4 bases; unmatched junction bases: 4. CDR3 loop: CASSVGLAGAYEQYF. The DNA for the CDR3 is TGTGCCAGCAGCGTAGGGCTAGCGGGAGCGTACGAGCAGTACTTC.

The rearrangement uses TRBV28 and TRBJ1-2; tentatively, D is TRBD1 (6 bases). Per the germline V gene, CDR1 is MDHEN and CDR2 is SYDVKM. With 1 base removed from V and 5 bases from J, the gap between germline ends came to 14 bases. The CDR3 length is 15 residues. Written as DNA, the CDR3 is TGTGCCAGCAGTTTATCCCCCACAGGGCGATATGGCTACACCTTC. Its translation is CASSLSPTGRYGYTF.

This clone was observed a few times. The chain links TRBV7-2 to TRBJ2-3, with 11 bases lining up with TRBD2. Germline V lookup: CDR1 SGHTA, CDR2 FQGNSA. J lost 2 bases, V lost 5 bases, and 9 bases had no gene match. The CDR3 totals 17 residues. CDR3 region: CASSPGTSGHFTDTQYF. In DNA, the CDR3 is TGTGCCAGCAGCCCCGGGACTAGCGGCCATTTCACAGATACGCAGTATTTT.

This clone was observed a handful of times. The rearrangement uses TRBV5-1 and TRBJ2-7; 11 nucleotides line up with TRBD2. The CDR3 has 17 amino acids. Per the germline V gene, CDR1 is SGHRS and CDR2 is YFSETQ. The junction had 15 bases not matched to a gene; V was cut back by 3 bases and J by 7 bases. The CDR3 here is CASSSSSGRTPSGEQYF. The CDR3 DNA follows: TGCGCCAGCAGCTCCTCTAGCGGGAGGACCCCCTCGGGTGAGCAGTACTTC.

The chain carries TRBV11-2 and TRBJ2-2, with D unresolved. Between the trimmed V and J ends, which lost 4 bases and 5 bases, there was a span of 2 bases. CDR3 size: 11 residues. The germline CDR1 and CDR2 sequences are SGHAT and FQNNGV. CDR3 DNA: TGTGCCAGCAGCTCAACCGGGGAGCTGTTTTTT. This encodes CASSSTGELFF.

This chain joins TRBV5-4 and TRBJ1-5, with a weak D call TRBD1 (6 bases). V was trimmed by 2 bases and J by 0 bases, leaving 15 bases between them. This CDR3 comprises 17 residues. Per the germline V gene, CDR1 is SGHNT and CDR2 is YYREEE (reference sequence). The DNA of the CDR3 is TGTGCCAGCAGCTTCCGGGGGGCCGTAAATAGCAATCAGCCCCAGCATTTT. This encodes CASSFRGAVNSNQPQHF.

V is TRBV7-9 and J is TRBJ2-1; 9 bases match TRBD1. J gave up 5 bases and V 4 bases, and 6 bases lay outside the gene matches. CDR1 and CDR2 from the germline V gene are SEHNR and FQNEAQ (reference sequence). The CDR3 covers 15 residues. For the CDR3, the DNA is TGTGCCAGCAGCTCCCCGAGGACAGGGGACAATGAGCAGTTCTTC. Residues: CASSSPRTGDNEQFF.

On this clone: Other nucleotide sequences in the sample specify the same CDR3. V usage is TRBV27 and J usage is TRBJ1-6; TRBD1 matches at 8 bases. Losses at the gene ends were 6 bases for V and 5 bases for J; bases not matched to a gene: 3. Germline values: CDR1 MNHEY, CDR2 SMNVEV (reference sequence). This CDR3 is 14 amino acids long. CDR3 bases: TGTGCCAGCAGCCTGGGACAGGATAATTCACCCCTCCACTTT. It codes for CASSLGQDNSPLHF.

On this clone itself: One end of the junction is discordant with germline, which a read error may explain. The chain uses TRBV7-9 and TRBJ2-2; D assignment may be TRBD1 or TRBD2 (5 bases each). Looked up from germline, CDR1 is SEHNR and CDR2 is FQNEAQ (reference sequence). There are 15 residues in the CDR3. DNA of the CDR3: TGTGCCAGCAGCCTAGCCGGCAGGGCTGGCGGGGAGCTGTTTTTT. This translates into CASSLAGRAGGELFF.

The rearrangement joins TRBV6-5 to TRBJ2-5, with D maybe TRBD2 (6 bases). This CDR3 has 14 residues. Germline V CDR1 and CDR2: MNHEY, SVGAGI. V lost 0 bases to trimming and J lost 4 bases, with 9 bases between them. CDR3 loop: CASSYSRRGETQYF. CDR3 coding DNA: TGTGCCAGCAGTTACTCGAGGAGGGGAGAGACCCAGTACTTC.

This clone was seen a handful of times. This chain uses TRBV10-1 with TRBJ1-1; D remains ambiguous. The CDR3 extends over 14 amino acids. V gave up 11 bases and J gave up 3 bases, with 19 bases separating them. Germline CDR1 reads WNHNN; CDR2 reads SYGVQD (reference sequence). CDR3 bases: TGCGCCGGATTCGCTCAGGAAATTCACACTGAAGCTTTCTTT. It translates to CAGFAQEIHTEAFF.

There are a few counts of this clone. This chain joins TRBV18 and TRBJ1-6; tentative D call: TRBD1 (6 bases). This CDR3 contains 15 residues. V was pared by 2 bases and J by 7 bases, with 12 bases between. CDR1 is KGHSH, CDR2 LQKENI, per germline. CDR3 in amino acids: CASSPSSGVNSPLHF. The CDR3 nucleotides are TGTGCCAGCTCACCAAGTTCAGGGGTAAATTCACCCCTCCACTTT. The full variable domain, rest sourced from reference TRBV18 and TRBJ1-6, is NAGVMQNPRHLVRRRGQEARLRCSPMKGHSHVYWYRQLPEEGLKFMVYLQKENIIDESGMPKERFSAEFPKEGPSILRIQQVVRGDSAAYFCASSPSSGVNSPLHFGNGTRLTVT.

Here the CDR3 reads CATSPAGQGGIQPQHF. The CDR3 DNA is TGTGCCACCAGCCCAGCCGGACAGGGGGGGATTCAGCCCCAGCATTTT. The chain couples TRBV15 to TRBJ1-5, with 10 bases aligning to TRBD1. The germline CDR1 and CDR2 sequences are LNHNV and YYDKDF (reference sequence). The V gene end was trimmed by 5 bases and the J gene end by 6 bases; junction bases not matched to a gene: 10. The CDR3 extends over 16 amino acids.

V usage is TRBV7-8 and J usage is TRBJ2-1; D is possibly TRBD1 (6 bases). Per the germline V gene, CDR1 is SGHVS and CDR2 is FQNEAQ. The CDR3 sequence is 14 residues long. V gave up 2 bases and J gave up 2 bases, with 7 bases separating them. CDR3 DNA sequence: TGTGCCAGCAGCTTACAGGGGCCCTACAATGAGCAGTTCTTC. Its protein product is CASSLQGPYNEQFF.

This chain connects TRBV18 to TRBJ2-3; D remains ambiguous. CDR3 length: 13 amino acids. V gave up 3 bases and J gave up 2 bases, with 6 bases separating them. Germline-derived CDR1 and CDR2 are KGHSH and LQKENI. The CDR3 DNA reads as TGTGCCAGCTCACCTCGTAACACAGATACGCAGTATTTT. This codes for CASSPRNTDTQYF.

The chain links TRBV30 to TRBJ1-4; 8 bases are shared with TRBD1. J gave up 8 bases and V 0 bases, and 8 bases lay outside the gene matches. Germline V gene sequence: CDR1 GTSNPN, CDR2 SVGIG (reference sequence). There are 15 residues in the CDR3. The CDR3 coding sequence is TGTGCCTGGAGTGTTGACAGGGGAAGGCGGGAAAAACTGTTTTTT. As protein: CAWSVDRGRREKLFF.

The chain is built from TRBV10-2 and TRBJ1-2; TRBD1 agrees at 10 bases. Germline values: CDR1 WSHSY, CDR2 SAAADI. The V and J ends lost 6 bases and 6 bases, in that order; junction bases with no gene match: 7. CDR3 length: 14 residues. CDR3 bases: TGCGCCAGCAGCCCGGGACAGGGGACGCATGGCTACACCTTC. The encoded protein is CASSPGQGTHGYTF.

The chain couples TRBV6-5 to TRBJ2-5; D is undetermined. V was shortened by 5 bases and J by 13 bases, with 14 bases between the two germline ends. This CDR3 is 11 amino acids long. The germline V gene encodes CDR1 MNHEY and CDR2 SVGAGI. This chain's CDR3 is CASSRHYHRYF. The CDR3 DNA reads TGTGCCAGCAGTCGTCACTATCATCGGTACTTC.

The V call is TRBV28, the J call TRBJ2-7, with D possibly matching TRBD1 (5 bases). Germline V gene sequence: CDR1 MDHEN, CDR2 SYDVKM. V was shortened by 4 bases and J by 2 bases, with 9 bases between the two germline ends. The CDR3 spans 13 residues. CDR3 loop: CASSSQGTYEQYF. CDR3 coding DNA: TGTGCCAGCAGTTCCCAGGGAACCTACGAGCAGTACTTC.

This clone appeared once. The chain recombines TRBV3-1 (or the pseudogene TRBV3-2) with TRBJ1-2; D is perhaps TRBD1 (5 bases). The CDR3 has 14 residues. CDR1 and CDR2 from the germline V gene are LGHDT and YNNKEL (reference sequence). Trimming shortened V by 4 bases and J by 6 bases, and 15 bases separated the two germline ends. The CDR3 sequence is CASSLPGRVNGYTF. In DNA, the CDR3 is TGTGCCAGCAGCCTCCCCGGCAGGGTGAATGGCTACACCTTC.

The chain recombines TRBV24-1 with TRBJ2-3; perhaps TRBD1 as D (5 bases). CDR1 and CDR2 (germline): KGHDR, SFDVKD. The CDR3 extends over 15 amino acids. Trimming removed 4 bases at V and 3 bases at J, with 13 bases between. This CDR3 is CATSDPGQPTDTQYF. The CDR3 DNA sequence: TGTGCCACCAGTGACCCTGGACAACCGACAGATACGCAGTATTTT.

This chain connects TRBV9 to TRBJ2-3; 9 bases agree with TRBD1. Germline CDR1 and CDR2: SGDLS and YYNGEE. V was clipped by 4 bases and J by 2 bases; unmatched bases: 8. The CDR3 is 16 amino acids. The CDR3: CASSPPDRGYTDTQYF. CDR3 sequence (DNA): TGTGCCAGCAGCCCCCCGGACAGGGGCTACACAGATACGCAGTATTTT.

This chain joins TRBV7-2 and TRBJ1-4; TRBD1 is a possible D gene (6 bases). CDR3 size: 14 residues. CDR1 is SGHTA and CDR2 is FQGNSA in the germline V gene. V lost 5 bases to trimming and J lost 8 bases, with 15 bases between them. The CDR3 DNA reads as TGTGCCAGCAGCCAGAGACAGGCTACGGAAAAACTGTTTTTT. As protein: CASSQRQATEKLFF. The full variable domain, its missing parts supplied by reference TRBV7-2 and TRBJ1-4, is GAGVSQSPSNKVTEKGKDVELRCDPISGHTALYWYRQSLGQGLEFLIYFQGNSAPDKSGLPSDRFSAERTGGSVSTLTIQRTQQEDSAVYLCASSQRQATEKLFFGSGTQLSVL.

This clone was detected once. The V call is TRBV29-1, the J call TRBJ1-2; the match to TRBD1 covers 7 bases. Per germline, CDR1 SQVTM and CDR2 ANQGSEA. This CDR3 spans 12 amino acids. V shed 6 bases, J shed 6 bases, and the junction held 7 bases outside the gene matches. CDR3 bases: TGCAGCGTGGACGACAGGGCGGATGGCTACACCTTC. It is translated as CSVDDRADGYTF.

The CDR3 DNA is TGTGCCAGCAGCCTAGGACAGGCGAGCGTCTATGGCTACACCTTC. Its protein is CASSLGQASVYGYTF. The chain joins TRBV11-2 to TRBJ1-2; 7 bases are shared with TRBD1. CDR1 and CDR2 (germline): SGHAT, FQNNGV. Trimming at V came to 5 bases and at J to 4 bases, leaving 10 bases not matched to a gene. CDR3 size: 15 residues.